This T cell receptor (beta chain) was recovered during a study of T cell repertoires in cytomegalovirus infection. Findings and limits, study-wide: CMV-specific TCR beta clonotypes restricted by HLA-C dominated the ex vivo response. CMV carriers with the relevant HLA were identified by cumulative public TCR beta family frequency.

This clonotype was detected a few times. What it binds is unknown. TCRdb reprocessed the reads via MiXCR and lists one record per CDR3 protein. This sample has some 160,000 distinct CDR3 sequences, with 17% found just once. The sample comprised CD8+ T cells from PBMCs. The TCR sequence derives from a human donor in good health (CMV status not recorded). Some clones in this sample may be carry-over from other donors' samples.

The CDR3 spells CASSEPLNNEQFF. The CDR3 DNA reads as TGTGCCAGCAGTGAACCCCTCAACAATGAGCAGTTCTTC. The chain couples TRBV2 to TRBJ2-1; D call uncertain. This CDR3 has 13 residues. Trimming removed 2 bases from V and 5 bases from J, with 7 bases in between. CDR1 is SNHLY, CDR2 FYNNEI, per germline.